This T cell receptor beta chain was obtained from a study of blood T cell repertoires in COVID-19 (dated by TCRdb to 2020 to 2022). The study in broad terms: Samples from collaborators originated in the United States, Italy and Spain and spanned both the acute and convalescent phases of COVID-19. The material from the prospective study consisted of cDNA or gDNA derived from T cells, B-cell-depleted T cells, or PBMCs. Deeply sampled blood TCRbeta repertoires from subjects exposed to, actively infected with, or recovered from COVID-19 were included in the dataset. A freely available public database, intended as a resource for researchers studying the immune response to SARS-CoV-2, is where the repertoires were released. Samples were obtained from the ongoing ImmuneRACE study (first 160 participants) and from over 1,000 subjects provided by 6 global collaborators. A de-identified subject ID, COVID-19 status, age in years and sex were almost always included in the sample metadata. Where available, HLA class I and class II types were taken from metadata supplied by the sample provider and were not determined by assay-based typing.

General conclusions and limits of the study: Clinical and demographic metadata were provided uncurated, with the amount varying by source and participant.

Collaborating institutions collected whole blood in K2EDTA tubes following their own protocols. Collaborator samples were shipped for TCRbeta analysis as frozen whole blood, isolated PBMCs, or DNA extracted from either sample type. The CDR3 runs 12 residues from the cysteine to the phenylalanine. The entry retains the CDR3 DNA only, 36 bases that are in frame from base 1. TCRbeta CDR3 regions were amplified from genomic DNA using the immunoSEQ Assay, a bias-controlled multiplex PCR. Per the source publication's procedure: The number of nucleated cells in each sample was estimated by amplification of reference gene primers within the assay. To quantify the absolute abundance of each unique TCRbeta CDR3 rearrangement, sequence reads were collapsed and filtered. For each sample, productive Simpson clonality was calculated as the square root of Simpson's diversity index across productive rearrangements. Imported from immuneACCESS, the table was reduced by TCRdb to in-frame sequences with V and J called. These copies leave out some clones; in studies compared against another copy, an unresolved V gene accounts for under half, and the cause of the remainder is not known. V, J and clone size were drawn from that table, and D and trimming were deduced from the DNA. The table for this sample lists roughly 99,000 clones; roughly 88% of them were counted only once. The ten biggest clones cover approximately 6.2% of the sample.

This clone was recorded only once. Its antigen is currently not known. The record has no base qualities; no much larger clone is one base away. The TCR comes from a man aged 50 or older with active or convalescent COVID-19. The chain employs TRBV21-1 and TRBJ1-5. TRBV21-1 is a documented pseudogene. Sequencing was performed on peripheral blood. For the CDR3, the sequence is CASSPPDQPQHF. The DNA sequence is given as TGTGCCAGCAGCCCTCCGGATCAGCCCCAGCATTTT.